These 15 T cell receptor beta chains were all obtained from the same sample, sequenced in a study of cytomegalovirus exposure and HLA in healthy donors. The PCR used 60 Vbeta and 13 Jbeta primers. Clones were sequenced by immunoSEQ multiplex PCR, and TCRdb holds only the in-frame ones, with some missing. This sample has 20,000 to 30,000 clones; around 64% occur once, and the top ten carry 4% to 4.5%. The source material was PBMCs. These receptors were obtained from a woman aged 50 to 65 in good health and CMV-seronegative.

CDR3 nucleotide sequence: TGTGCCACCAGCCCTAGGTGGAACACTGAAGCTTTCTTT. As protein: CATSPRWNTEAFF. The chain has TRBV15 and TRBJ1-1; D is uncertain. The CDR3 spans 13 residues. V was pared by 5 bases and J by 1 base, with 8 bases between. CDR1 and CDR2 (germline): LNHNV, YYDKDF (reference sequence). The full variable domain, in which reference TRBV15 and TRBJ1-1 provide the parts outside the CDR3, is DAMVIQNPRYQVTQFGKPVTLSCSQTLNHNVMYWYQQKSSQAPKLLFHYYDKDFNNEADTPDNFQSRRPNTSFCFLDIRSPGLGDTAMYLCATSPRWNTEAFFGQGTRLTVV.

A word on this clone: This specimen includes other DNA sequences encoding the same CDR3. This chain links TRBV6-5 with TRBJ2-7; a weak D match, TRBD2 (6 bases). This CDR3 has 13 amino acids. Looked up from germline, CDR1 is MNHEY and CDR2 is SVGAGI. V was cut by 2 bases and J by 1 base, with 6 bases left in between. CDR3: CASSYGGSYEQYF. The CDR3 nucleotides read TGTGCCAGCAGTTACGGGGGGTCCTACGAGCAGTACTTC.

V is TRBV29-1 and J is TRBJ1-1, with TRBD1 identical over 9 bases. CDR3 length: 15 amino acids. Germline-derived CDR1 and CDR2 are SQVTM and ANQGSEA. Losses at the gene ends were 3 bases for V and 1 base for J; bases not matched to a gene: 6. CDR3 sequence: CSVDGGTGRNTEAFF. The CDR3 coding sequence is TGCAGCGTTGACGGCGGGACAGGGCGGAACACTGAAGCTTTCTTT.

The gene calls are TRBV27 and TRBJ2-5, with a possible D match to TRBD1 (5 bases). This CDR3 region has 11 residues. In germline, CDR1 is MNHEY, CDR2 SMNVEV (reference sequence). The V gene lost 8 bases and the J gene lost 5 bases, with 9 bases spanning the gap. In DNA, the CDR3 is TGTGCCAGCGGGAACAGGGAGACCCAGTACTTC. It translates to CASGNRETQYF.

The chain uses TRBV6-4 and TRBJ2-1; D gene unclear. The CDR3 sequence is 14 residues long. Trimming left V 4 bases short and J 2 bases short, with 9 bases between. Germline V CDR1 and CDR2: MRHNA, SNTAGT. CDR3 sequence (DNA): TGTGCCAGCAGTGTAAGCGTAACCTACAATGAGCAGTTCTTC. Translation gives CASSVSVTYNEQFF.

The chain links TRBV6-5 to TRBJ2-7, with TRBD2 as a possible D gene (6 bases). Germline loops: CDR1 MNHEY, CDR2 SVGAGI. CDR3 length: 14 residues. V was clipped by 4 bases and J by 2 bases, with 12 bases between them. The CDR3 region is CASSSAGIAYEQYF. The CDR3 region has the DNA TGTGCCAGCAGTTCTGCGGGGATAGCCTACGAGCAGTACTTC.

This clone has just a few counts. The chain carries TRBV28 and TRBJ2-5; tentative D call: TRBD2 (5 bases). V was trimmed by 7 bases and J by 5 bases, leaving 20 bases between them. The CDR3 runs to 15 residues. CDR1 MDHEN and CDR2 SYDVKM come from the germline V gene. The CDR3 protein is CASNLRELGIETQYF. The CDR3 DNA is TGTGCCAGCAACCTGAGGGAACTAGGTATTGAGACCCAGTACTTC.

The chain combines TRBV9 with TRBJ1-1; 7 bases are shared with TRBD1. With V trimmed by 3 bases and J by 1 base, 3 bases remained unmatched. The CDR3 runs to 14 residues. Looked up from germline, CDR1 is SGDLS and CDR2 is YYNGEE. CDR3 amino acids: CASSARTGNTEAFF. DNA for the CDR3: TGTGCCAGCAGCGCGCGGACAGGGAACACTGAAGCTTTCTTT.

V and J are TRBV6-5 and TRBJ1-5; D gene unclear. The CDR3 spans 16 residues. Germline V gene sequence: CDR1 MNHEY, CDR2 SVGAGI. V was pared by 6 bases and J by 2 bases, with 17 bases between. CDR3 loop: CASRYQLTQGNQPQHF. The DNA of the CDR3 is TGTGCCAGCAGATACCAGCTCACCCAGGGCAATCAGCCCCAGCATTTT.

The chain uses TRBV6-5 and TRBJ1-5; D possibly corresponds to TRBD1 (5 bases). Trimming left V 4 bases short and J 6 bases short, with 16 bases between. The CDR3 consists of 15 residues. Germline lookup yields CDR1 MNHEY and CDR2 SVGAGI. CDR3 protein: CASSSAQGGSQPQHF. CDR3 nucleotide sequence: TGTGCCAGCAGTTCCGCTCAGGGAGGCAGTCAGCCCCAGCATTTT.

The CDR3 region is CASRTNTEAFF. In DNA, the CDR3 is TGTGCCAGCAGAACAAACACTGAAGCTTTCTTT. The chain combines TRBV6-5 with TRBJ1-1; D gene unclear. The CDR3 extends over 11 amino acids. V dropped 6 bases and J dropped 2 bases, with 4 bases sitting between them. The germline CDR1 and CDR2 sequences are MNHEY and SVGAGI.

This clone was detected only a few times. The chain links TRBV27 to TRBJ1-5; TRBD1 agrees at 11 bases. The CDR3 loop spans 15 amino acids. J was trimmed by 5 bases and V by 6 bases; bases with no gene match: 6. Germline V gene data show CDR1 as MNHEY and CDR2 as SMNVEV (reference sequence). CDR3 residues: CASSNQDRGHQPQHF. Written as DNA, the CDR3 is TGTGCCAGCAGCAACCAGGACAGGGGGCATCAGCCCCAGCATTTT.

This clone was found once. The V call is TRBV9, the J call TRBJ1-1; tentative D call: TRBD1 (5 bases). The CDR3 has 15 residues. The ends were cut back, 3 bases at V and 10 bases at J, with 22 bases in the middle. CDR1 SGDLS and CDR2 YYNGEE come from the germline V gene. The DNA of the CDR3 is TGTGCCAGCAGCGGACATGGGACGGACTACTCTGGAGCTTTCTTT. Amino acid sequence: CASSGHGTDYSGAFF.

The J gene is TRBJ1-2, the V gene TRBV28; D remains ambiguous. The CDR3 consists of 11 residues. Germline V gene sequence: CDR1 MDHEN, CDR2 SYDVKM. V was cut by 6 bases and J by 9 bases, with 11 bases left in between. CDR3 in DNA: TGTGCCAGCAGCTCTTCGAGGAGCTACACCTTC. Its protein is CASSSSRSYTF.

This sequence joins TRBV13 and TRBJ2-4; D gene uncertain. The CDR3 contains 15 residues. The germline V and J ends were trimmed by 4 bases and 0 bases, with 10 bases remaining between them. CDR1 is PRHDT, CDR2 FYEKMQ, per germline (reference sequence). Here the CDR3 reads CASSSIELAKNIQYF. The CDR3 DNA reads TGTGCCAGCAGCTCGATAGAATTAGCCAAAAACATTCAGTACTTC.